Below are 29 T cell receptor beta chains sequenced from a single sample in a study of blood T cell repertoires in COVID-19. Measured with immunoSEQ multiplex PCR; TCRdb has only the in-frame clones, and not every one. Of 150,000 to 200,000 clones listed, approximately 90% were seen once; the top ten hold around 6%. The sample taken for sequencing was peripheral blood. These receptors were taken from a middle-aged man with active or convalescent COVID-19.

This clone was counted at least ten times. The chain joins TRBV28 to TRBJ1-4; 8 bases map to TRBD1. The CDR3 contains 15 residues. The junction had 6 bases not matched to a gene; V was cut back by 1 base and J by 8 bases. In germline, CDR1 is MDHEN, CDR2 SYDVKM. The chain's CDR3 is CASSLYGTGNEKLFF. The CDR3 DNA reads TGTGCCAGCAGTTTATATGGGACAGGAAACGAAAAACTGTTTTTT. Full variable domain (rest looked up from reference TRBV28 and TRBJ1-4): DVKVTQSSRYLVKRTGEKVFLECVQDMDHENMFWYRQDPGLGLRLIYFSYDVKMKEKGDIPEGYSVSREKKERFSLILESASTNQTSMYLCASSLYGTGNEKLFFGSGTQLSVL.

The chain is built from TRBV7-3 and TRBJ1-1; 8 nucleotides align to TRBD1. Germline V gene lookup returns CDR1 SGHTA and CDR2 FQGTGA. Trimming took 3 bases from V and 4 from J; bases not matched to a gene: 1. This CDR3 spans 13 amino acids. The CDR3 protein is CASSFTGGTEAFF. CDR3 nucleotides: TGTGCCAGCAGCTTCACAGGGGGCACTGAAGCTTTCTTT.

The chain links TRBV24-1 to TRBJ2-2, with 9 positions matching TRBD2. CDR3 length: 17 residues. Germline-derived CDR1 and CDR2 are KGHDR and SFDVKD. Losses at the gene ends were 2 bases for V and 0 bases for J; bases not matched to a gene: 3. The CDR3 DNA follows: TGTGCCACCAGTGATTATAGCGGGAGATCGAACACCGGGGAGCTGTTTTTT. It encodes CATSDYSGRSNTGELFF.

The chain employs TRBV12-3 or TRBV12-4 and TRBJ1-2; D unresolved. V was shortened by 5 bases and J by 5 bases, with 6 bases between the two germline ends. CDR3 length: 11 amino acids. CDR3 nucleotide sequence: TGTGCCAGCAGTCCAGGTTATGGCTACACCTTC. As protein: CASSPGYGYTF.

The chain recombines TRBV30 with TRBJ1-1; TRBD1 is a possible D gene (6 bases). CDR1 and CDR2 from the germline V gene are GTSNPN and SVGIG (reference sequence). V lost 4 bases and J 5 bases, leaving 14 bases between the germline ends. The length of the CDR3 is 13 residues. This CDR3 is CAWTTGPWTEAFF. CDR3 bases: TGTGCCTGGACGACAGGTCCGTGGACTGAAGCTTTCTTT.

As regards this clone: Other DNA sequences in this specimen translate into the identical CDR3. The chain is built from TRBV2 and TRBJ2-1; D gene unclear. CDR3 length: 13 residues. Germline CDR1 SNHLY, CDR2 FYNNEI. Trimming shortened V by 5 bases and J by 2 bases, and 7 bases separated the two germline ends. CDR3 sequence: CASSSNTYNEQFF. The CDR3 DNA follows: TGTGCCAGCAGTTCTAATACCTACAATGAGCAGTTCTTC.

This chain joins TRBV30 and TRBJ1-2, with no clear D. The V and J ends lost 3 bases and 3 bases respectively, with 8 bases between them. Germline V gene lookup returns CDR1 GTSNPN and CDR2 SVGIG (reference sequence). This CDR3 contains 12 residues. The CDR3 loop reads CAWRTGDYGYTF. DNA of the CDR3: TGTGCCTGGAGGACGGGAGACTATGGCTACACCTTC. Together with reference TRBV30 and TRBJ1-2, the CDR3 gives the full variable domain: SQTIHQWPATLVQPVGSPLSLECTVEGTSNPNLYWYRQAAGRGLQLLFYSVGIGQISSEVPQNLSASRPQDRQFILSSKKLLLSDSGFYLCAWRTGDYGYTFGSGTRLTVV.

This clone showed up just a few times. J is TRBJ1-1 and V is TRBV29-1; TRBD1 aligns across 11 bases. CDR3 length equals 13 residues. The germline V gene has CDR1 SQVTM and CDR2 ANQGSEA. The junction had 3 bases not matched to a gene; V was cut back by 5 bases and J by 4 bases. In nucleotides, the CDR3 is TGCAGCGTTAAAGGGACAGGGGGCACTGAAGCTTTCTTT. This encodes CSVKGTGGTEAFF.

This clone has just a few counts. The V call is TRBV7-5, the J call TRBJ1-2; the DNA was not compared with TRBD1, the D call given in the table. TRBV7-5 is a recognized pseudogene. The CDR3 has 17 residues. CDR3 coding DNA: TGTGTCAGAAGCTTCACTACACCCCTAGGACAGGGGATCGGCTACACCTTC. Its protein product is CVRSFTTPLGQGIGYTF.

CDR3 region: CASSISAGNTDTQYF. CDR3 sequence (DNA): TGTGCCAGCAGCATTTCGGCGGGAAACACAGATACGCAGTATTTT. The chain recombines TRBV11-2 with TRBJ2-3; weak D call: TRBD2 (6 bases). Germline loops: CDR1 SGHAT, CDR2 FQNNGV. V was cut by 5 bases and J by 2 bases, with 14 bases left in between. The CDR3 is 15 amino acids.

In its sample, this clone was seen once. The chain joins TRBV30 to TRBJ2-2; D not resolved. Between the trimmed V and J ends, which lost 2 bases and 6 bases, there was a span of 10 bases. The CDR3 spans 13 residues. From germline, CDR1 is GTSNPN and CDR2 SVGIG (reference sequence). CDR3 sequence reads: CAWSLSVSGELFF. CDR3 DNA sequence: TGTGCCTGGAGTCTAAGTGTTTCCGGGGAGCTGTTTTTT.

The CDR3: CASRPLDRNNSPLHF. CDR3 coding DNA: TGTGCCAGCCGACCTTTGGACAGAAATAATTCACCCCTCCACTTT. This chain links TRBV25-1 with TRBJ1-6; weak D call: TRBD1 (6 bases). The CDR3 is 15 residues long. Deletions cut 8 bases from V and 5 bases from J, with 16 bases between. Germline CDR1 is MGHDK and CDR2 is SYGVNS.

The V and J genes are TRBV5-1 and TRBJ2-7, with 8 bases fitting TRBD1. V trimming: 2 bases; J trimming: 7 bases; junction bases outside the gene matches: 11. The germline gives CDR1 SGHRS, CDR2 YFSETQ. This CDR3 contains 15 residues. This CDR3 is CASSLQTGEVGEQYF. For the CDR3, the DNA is TGCGCCAGCAGCTTACAGACAGGGGAGGTTGGAGAGCAGTACTTC.

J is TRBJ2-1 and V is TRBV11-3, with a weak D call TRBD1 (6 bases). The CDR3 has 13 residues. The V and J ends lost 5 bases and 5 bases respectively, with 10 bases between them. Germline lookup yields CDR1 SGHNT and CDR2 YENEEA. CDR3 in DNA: TGTGCCAGCAGCGCGACAGGCCACAATGAGCAGTTCTTC. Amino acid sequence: CASSATGHNEQFF.

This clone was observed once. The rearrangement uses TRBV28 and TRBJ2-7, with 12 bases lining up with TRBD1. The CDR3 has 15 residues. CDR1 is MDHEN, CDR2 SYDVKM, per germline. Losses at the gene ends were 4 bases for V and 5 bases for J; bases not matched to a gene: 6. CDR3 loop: CASSSPGQGANEQYF. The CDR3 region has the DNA TGTGCCAGCAGTTCTCCGGGACAGGGGGCGAACGAGCAGTACTTC.

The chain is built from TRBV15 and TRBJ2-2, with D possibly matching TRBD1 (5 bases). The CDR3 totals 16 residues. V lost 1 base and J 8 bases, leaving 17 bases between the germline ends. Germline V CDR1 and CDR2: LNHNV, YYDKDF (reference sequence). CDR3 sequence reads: CATSRGRDKHPGELFF. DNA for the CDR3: TGTGCCACCAGCAGAGGCAGGGATAAGCACCCGGGGGAGCTGTTTTTT.

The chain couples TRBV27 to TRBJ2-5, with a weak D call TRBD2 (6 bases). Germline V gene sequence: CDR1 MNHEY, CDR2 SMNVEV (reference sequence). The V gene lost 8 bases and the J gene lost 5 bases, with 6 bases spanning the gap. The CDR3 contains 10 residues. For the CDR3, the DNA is TGTGCCAGCGGAGGGGAGACCCAGTACTTC. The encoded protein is CASGGETQYF.

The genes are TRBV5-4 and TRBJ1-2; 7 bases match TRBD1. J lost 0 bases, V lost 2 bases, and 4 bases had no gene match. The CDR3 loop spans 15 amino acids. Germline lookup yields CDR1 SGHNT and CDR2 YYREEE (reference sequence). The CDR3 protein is CASSFPQGTNYGYTF. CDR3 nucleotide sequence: TGTGCCAGCAGCTTCCCACAGGGGACTAACTATGGCTACACCTTC.

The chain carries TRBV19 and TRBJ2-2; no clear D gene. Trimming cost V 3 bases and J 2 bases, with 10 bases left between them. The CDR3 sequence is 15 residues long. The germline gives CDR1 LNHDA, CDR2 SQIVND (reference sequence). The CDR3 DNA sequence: TGTGCCAGTAGTATGCATAGCCTAAACACCGGGGAGCTGTTTTTT. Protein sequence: CASSMHSLNTGELFF.

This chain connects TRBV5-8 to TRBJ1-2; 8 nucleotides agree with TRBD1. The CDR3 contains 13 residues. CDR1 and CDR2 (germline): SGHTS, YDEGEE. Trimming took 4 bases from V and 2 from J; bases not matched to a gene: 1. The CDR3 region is CASSRDRNYGYTF. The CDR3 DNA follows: TGTGCCAGCAGCCGGGACAGGAACTATGGCTACACCTTC.

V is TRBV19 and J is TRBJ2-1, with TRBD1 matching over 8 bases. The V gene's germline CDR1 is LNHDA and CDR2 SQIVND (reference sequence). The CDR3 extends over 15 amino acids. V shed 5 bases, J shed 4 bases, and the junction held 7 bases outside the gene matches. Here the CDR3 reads CASSSSGQAYNEQFF. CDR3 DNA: TGTGCCAGTAGTTCATCGGGACAGGCTTACAATGAGCAGTTCTTC. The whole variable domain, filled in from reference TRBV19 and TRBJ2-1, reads DGGITQSPKYLFRKEGQNVTLSCEQNLNHDAMYWYRQDPGQGLRLIYYSQIVNDFQKGDIAEGYSVSREKKESFPLTVTSAQKNPTAFYLCASSSSGQAYNEQFFGPGTRLTVL.

CDR3 sequence reads: CASSLAGAHTDTQYF. In nucleotides, the CDR3 is TGTGCCAGCAGCTTAGCGGGGGCCCACACAGATACGCAGTATTTT. This chain links TRBV7-2 with TRBJ2-3, with a weak D call TRBD1 (6 bases). The germline V gene has CDR1 SGHTA and CDR2 FQGNSA. V lost 0 bases, J lost 2 bases, and 9 bases lay in between. The CDR3 spans 15 residues. The complete variable domain, with remaining parts taken from reference TRBV7-2 and TRBJ2-3, reads GAGVSQSPSNKVTEKGKDVELRCDPISGHTALYWYRQSLGQGLEFLIYFQGNSAPDKSGLPSDRFSAERTGGSVSTLTIQRTQQEDSAVYLCASSLAGAHTDTQYFGPGTRLTVL.

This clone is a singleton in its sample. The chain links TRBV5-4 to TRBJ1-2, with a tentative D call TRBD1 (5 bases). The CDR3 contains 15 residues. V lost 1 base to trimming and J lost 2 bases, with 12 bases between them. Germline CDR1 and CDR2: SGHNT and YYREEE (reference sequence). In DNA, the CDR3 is TGTGCCAGCAGCTTGCGGCAGGGAAGGAACTATGGCTACACCTTC. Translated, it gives CASSLRQGRNYGYTF.

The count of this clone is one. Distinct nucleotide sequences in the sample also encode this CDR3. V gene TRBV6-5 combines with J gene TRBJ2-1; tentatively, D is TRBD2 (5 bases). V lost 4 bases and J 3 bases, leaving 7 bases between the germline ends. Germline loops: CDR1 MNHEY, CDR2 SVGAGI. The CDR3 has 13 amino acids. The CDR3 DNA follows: TGTGCCAGCAGTTCCGGGGACTACAATGAGCAGTTCTTC. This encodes CASSSGDYNEQFF.

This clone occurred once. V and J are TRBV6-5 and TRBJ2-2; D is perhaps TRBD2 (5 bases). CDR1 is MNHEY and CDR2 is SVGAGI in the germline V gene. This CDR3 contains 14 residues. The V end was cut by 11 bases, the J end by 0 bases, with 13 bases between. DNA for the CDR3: TGTGCCGCGTCGGCCGGGGCGAACACCGGGGAGCTGTTTTTT. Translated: CAASAGANTGELFF.

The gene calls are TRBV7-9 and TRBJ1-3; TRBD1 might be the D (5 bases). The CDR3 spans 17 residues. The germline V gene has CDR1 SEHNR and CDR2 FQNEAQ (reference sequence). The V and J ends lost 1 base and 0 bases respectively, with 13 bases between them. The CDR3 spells CASSLGAQVRSGNTIYF. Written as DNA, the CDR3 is TGTGCCAGCAGCTTAGGGGCACAGGTCCGCTCTGGAAACACCATATATTTT.

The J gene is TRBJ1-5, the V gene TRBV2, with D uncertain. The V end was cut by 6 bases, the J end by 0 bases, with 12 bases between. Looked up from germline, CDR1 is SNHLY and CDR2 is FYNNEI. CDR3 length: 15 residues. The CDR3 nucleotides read TGTGCCAGCAGCCCCGAGGCGCGTAGCAATCAGCCCCAGCATTTT. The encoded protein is CASSPEARSNQPQHF.

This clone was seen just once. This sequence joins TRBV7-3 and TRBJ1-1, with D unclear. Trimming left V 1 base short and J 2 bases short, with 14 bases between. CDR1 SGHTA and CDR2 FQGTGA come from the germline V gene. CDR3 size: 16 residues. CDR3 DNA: TGTGCCAGCAGCTTAAGCGGTGGGAGAGACAACACTGAAGCTTTCTTT. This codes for CASSLSGGRDNTEAFF.

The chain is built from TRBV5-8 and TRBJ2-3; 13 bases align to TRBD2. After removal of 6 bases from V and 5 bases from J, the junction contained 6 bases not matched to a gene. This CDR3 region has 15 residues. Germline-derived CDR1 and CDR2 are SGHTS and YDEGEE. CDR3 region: CASNPGLAGQDTQYF. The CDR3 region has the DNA TGTGCCAGCAACCCGGGACTAGCGGGACAAGATACGCAGTATTTT.